Given below is one T cell receptor (beta chain) in context. In the original workflow: Scientists estimated how many nucleated cells there were by amplifying reference gene primers. Sequencing was performed with immunoSEQ multiplex PCR; in TCRdb, only in-frame clones are kept and a portion is missing. V, J and clone size were drawn from that table, and D and trimming were deduced from the DNA. This sample has 100,000 to 140,000 clones, with over 80% found just once. Germline CDR1 reads LGHDT; CDR2 reads YNNKEL (reference sequence). The CDR3 is made up of 18 amino acids. V was pared by 4 bases and J by 3 bases, with 18 bases of the junction left unmatched. The entry originates in a study of blood T cell repertoires in COVID-19. As for the study in general: There were acute and convalescent COVID-19 samples, and they came from the United States, Italy and Spain.

The chain couples TRBV3-1 (or the pseudogene TRBV3-2) to TRBJ2-7; 7 bases map to TRBD1. The receptor was derived from a woman between 25 and 40 years old with acute or convalescent COVID-19. The sample was peripheral blood. CDR3: CASSPYPKRQGSNYEQYF. The CDR3 DNA reads as TGTGCCAGCAGCCCTTACCCCAAACGACAGGGCTCTAACTACGAGCAGTACTTC.